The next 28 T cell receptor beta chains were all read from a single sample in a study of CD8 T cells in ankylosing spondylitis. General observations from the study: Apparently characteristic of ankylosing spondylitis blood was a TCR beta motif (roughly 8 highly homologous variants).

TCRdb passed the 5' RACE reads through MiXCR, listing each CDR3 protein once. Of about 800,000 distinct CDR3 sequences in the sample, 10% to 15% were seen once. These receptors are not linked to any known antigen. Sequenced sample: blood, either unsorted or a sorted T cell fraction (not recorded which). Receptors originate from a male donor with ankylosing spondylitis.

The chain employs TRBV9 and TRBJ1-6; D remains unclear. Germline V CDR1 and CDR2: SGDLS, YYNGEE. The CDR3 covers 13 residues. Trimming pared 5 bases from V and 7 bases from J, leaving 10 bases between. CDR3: CASSLDVNSPLHF. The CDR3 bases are TGTGCCAGCAGTTTGGACGTCAATTCACCCCTCCACTTT.

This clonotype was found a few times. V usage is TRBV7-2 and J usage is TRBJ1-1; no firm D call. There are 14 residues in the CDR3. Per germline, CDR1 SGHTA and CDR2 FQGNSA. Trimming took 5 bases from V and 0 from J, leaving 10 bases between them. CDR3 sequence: CASSLFLMNTEAFF. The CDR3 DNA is TGTGCCAGCAGCCTCTTCCTCATGAACACTGAAGCTTTCTTT.

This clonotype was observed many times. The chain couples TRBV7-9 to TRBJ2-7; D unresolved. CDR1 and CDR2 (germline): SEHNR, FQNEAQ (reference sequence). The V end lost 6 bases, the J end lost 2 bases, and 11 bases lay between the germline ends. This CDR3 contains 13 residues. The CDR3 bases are TGTGCCAGCAGACGAGCAGGTCCCTACGAGCAGTACTTC. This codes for CASRRAGPYEQYF.

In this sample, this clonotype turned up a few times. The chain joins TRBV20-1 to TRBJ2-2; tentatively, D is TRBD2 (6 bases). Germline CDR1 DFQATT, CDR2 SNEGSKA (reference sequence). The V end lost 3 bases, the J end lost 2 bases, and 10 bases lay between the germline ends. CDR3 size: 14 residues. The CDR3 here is CSARIAANTGELFF. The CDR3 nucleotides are TGCAGTGCTAGGATAGCGGCAAACACCGGGGAGCTGTTTTTT.

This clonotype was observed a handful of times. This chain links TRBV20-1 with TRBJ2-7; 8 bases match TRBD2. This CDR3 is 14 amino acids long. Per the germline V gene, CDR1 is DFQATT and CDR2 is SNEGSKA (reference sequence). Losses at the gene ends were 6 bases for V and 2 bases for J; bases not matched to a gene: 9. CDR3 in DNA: TGCAGTGCCCTCTACCAGCGGGAGCCCTACGAGCAGTACTTC. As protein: CSALYQREPYEQYF.

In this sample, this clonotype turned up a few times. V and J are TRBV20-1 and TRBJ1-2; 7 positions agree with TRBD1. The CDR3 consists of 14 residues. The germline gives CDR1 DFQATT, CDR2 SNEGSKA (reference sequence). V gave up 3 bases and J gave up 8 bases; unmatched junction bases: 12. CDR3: CSASRGVTYGGYTF. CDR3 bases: TGCAGTGCTAGCAGGGGGGTCACCTATGGAGGCTACACCTTC.

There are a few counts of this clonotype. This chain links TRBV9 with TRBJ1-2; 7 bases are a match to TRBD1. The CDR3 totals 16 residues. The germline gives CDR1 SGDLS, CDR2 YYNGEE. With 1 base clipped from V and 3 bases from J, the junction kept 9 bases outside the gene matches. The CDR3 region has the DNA TGTGCCAGCAGCGTAATATTGGGGGACAGTGACTATGGCTACACCTTC. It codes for CASSVILGDSDYGYTF.

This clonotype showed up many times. The CDR3 is CSVGIGGGSTDTQYF. In nucleotides, the CDR3 is TGCAGCGTTGGAATTGGCGGGGGGAGCACAGATACGCAGTATTTT. This sequence joins TRBV29-1 and TRBJ2-3; TRBD2 matches at 8 bases. The germline CDR1 and CDR2 sequences are SQVTM and ANQGSEA. The CDR3 is made up of 15 amino acids. The trim removed 4 bases at V and 0 bases at J, leaving 6 bases unmatched.

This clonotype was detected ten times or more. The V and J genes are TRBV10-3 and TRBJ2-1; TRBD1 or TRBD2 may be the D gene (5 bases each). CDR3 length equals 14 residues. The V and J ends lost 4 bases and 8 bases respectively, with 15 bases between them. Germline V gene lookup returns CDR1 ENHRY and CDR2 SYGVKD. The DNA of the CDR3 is TGTGCCATCAGTGGGTTACAGGTCGGGGATGAGCAGTTCTTC. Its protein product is CAISGLQVGDEQFF.

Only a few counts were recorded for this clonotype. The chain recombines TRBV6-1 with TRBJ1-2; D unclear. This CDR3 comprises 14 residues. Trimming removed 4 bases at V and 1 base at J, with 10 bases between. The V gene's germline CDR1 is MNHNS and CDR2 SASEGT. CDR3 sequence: CASSVIHSNYGYTF. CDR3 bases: TGTGCCAGCAGTGTAATTCACAGTAACTATGGCTACACCTTC.

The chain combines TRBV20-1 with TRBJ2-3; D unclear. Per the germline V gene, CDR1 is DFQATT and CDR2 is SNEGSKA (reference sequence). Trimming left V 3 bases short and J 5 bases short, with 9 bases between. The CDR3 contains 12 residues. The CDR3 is CSASLREDTQYF. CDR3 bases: TGCAGTGCTAGCCTTCGAGAAGATACGCAGTATTTT.

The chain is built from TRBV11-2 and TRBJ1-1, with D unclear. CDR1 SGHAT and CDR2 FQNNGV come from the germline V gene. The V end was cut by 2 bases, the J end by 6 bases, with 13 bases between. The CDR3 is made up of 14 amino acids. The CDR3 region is CASSLRQPWAEAFF. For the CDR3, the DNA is TGTGCCAGCAGCTTACGGCAGCCTTGGGCTGAAGCTTTCTTT.

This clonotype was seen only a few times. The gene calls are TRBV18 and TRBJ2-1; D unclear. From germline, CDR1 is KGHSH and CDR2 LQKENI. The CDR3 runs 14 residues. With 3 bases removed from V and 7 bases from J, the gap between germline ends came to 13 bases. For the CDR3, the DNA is TGTGCCAGCTCACCCTACCTTATGCCGAATGAGCAGTTCTTC. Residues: CASSPYLMPNEQFF.

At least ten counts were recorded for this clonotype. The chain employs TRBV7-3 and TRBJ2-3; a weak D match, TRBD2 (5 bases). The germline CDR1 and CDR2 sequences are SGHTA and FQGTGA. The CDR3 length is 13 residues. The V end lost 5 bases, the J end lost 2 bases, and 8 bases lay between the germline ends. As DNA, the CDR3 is TGTGCCAGCAGCACCGGGGTCACAGATACGCAGTATTTT. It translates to CASSTGVTDTQYF.

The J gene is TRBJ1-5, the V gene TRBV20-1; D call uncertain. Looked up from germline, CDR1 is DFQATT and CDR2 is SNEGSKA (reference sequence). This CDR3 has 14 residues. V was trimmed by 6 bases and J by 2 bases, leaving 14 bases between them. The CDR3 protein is CSAPPRLGNQPQHF. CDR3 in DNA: TGCAGTGCCCCACCCCGCTTAGGCAATCAGCCCCAGCATTTT.

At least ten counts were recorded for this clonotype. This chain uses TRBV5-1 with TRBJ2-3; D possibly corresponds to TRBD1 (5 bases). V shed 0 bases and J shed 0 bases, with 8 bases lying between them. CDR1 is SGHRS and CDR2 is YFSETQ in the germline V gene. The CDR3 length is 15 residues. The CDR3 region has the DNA TGCGCCAGCAGCTTGGCCGCAGGGAGCACAGATACGCAGTATTTT. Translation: CASSLAAGSTDTQYF.

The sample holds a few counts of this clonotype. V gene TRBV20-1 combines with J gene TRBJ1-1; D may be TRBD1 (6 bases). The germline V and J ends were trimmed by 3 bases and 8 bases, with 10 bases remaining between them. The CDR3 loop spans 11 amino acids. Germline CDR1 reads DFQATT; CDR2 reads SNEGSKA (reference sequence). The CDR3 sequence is CSARGGSEAFF. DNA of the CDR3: TGCAGTGCTAGGGGGGGCTCAGAAGCTTTCTTT.

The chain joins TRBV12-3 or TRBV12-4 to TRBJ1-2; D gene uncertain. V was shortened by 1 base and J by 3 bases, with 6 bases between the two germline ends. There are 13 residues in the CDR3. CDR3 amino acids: CASSLGEYYGYTF. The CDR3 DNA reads TGTGCCAGCAGTTTAGGGGAATACTATGGCTACACCTTC.

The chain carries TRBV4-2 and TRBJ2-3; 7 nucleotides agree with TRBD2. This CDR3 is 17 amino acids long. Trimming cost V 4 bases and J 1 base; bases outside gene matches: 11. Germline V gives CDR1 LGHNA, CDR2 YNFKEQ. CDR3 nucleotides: TGTGCCAGCAGCCCGGGGAGGGCAACCTCGGGCACAGATACGCAGTATTTT. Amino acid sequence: CASSPGRATSGTDTQYF.

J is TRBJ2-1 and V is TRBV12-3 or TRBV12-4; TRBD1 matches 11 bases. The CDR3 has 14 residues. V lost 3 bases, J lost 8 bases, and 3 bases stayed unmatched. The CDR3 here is CASSFWDRGDEQFF. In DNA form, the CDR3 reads TGTGCCAGCAGTTTTTGGGACAGGGGGGATGAGCAGTTCTTC.

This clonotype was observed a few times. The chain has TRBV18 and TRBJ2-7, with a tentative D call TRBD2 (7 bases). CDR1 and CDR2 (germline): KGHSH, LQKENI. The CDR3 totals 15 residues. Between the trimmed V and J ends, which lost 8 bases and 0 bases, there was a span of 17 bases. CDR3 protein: CASRQGGGGSYEQYF. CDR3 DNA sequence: TGTGCCAGCCGTCAAGGGGGAGGGGGCTCCTACGAGCAGTACTTC.

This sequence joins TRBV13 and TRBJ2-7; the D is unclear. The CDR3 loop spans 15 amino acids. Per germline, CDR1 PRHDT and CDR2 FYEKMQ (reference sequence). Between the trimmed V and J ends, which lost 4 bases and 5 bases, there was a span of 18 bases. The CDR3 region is CASSSRQNLFDEQYF. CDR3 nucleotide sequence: TGTGCCAGCAGCTCCCGTCAAAACCTATTCGACGAGCAGTACTTC.

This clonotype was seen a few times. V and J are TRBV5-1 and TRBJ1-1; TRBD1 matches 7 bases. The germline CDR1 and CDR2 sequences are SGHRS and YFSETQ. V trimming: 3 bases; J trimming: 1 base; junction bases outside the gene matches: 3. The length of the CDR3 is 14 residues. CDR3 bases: TGCGCCAGCAGCTGGGACAGCAAGAACACTGAAGCTTTCTTT. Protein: CASSWDSKNTEAFF.

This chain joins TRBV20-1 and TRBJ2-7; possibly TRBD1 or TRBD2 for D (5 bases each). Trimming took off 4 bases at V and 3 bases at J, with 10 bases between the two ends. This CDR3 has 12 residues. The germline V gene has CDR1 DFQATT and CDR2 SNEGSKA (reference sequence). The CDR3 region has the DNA TGCAGTGCTAAAGGGGACCGCTACGAGCAGTACTTC. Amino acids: CSAKGDRYEQYF.

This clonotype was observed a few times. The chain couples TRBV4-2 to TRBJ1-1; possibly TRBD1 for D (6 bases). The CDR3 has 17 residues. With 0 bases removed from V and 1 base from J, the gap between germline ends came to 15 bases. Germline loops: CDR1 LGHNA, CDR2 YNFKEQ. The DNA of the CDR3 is TGTGCCAGCAGCCAAGAACCGGGACATCTAAAGAACACTGAAGCTTTCTTT. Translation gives CASSQEPGHLKNTEAFF.

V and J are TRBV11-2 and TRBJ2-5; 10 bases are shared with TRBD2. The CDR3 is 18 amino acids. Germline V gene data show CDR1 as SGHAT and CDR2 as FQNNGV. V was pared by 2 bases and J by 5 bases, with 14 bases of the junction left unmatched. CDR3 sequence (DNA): TGTGCCAGCAGCTTAAGGTCATACGTAGCGGGGGGCCTGGAGACCCAGTACTTC. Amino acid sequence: CASSLRSYVAGGLETQYF.

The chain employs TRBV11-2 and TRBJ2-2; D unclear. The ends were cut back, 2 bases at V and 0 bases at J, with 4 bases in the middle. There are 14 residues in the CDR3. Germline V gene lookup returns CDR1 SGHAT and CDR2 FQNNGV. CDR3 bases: TGTGCCAGCAGCTTAACTTCGAACACCGGGGAGCTGTTTTTT. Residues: CASSLTSNTGELFF.

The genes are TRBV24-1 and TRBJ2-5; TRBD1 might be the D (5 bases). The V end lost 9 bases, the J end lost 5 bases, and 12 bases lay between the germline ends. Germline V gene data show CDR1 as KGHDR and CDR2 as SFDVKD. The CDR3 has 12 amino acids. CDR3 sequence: CATQGMGETQYF. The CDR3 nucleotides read TGTGCCACCCAGGGCATGGGGGAGACCCAGTACTTC.